The 4 T cell receptor beta chains reported below all come from one sample, sequenced in a study of beta chain features in type 1 diabetes. What was sequenced were expressed TCRB transcripts, since all of the isolated RNA had been reverse transcribed. TCRdb keeps only in-frame clones here, not all; method: immunoSEQ multiplex PCR. Of 200,000 to 250,000 clones in the sample, under 13% are singletons; the top ten hold roughly 1.4%. The sample was central memory CD4+ T cells from blood. These receptor sequences come from a man aged 18 to 30 in good health.

This rearrangement joins TRBV5-4 to TRBJ2-1, with 10 bases identical to TRBD2. The V segment lost 4 bases and the J segment 6 bases; nucleotides outside the gene matches: 10. The germline V gene has CDR1 SGHNT and CDR2 YYREEE (reference sequence). This CDR3 spans 16 amino acids. The CDR3 is CASSRGPGLAVNEQFF. As DNA, the CDR3 is TGTGCCAGCAGCCGGGGTCCCGGACTAGCGGTCAATGAGCAGTTCTTC.

In its sample, this clone was seen a few times. V gene TRBV7-3 combines with J gene TRBJ2-1, with 8 positions matching TRBD2. The CDR3 covers 16 residues. Per germline, CDR1 SGHTA and CDR2 FQGTGA. After removal of 1 base from V and 0 bases from J, the junction contained 2 bases not matched to a gene. CDR3 nucleotides: TGTGCCAGCAGCTTAATGAGCGGGAGCTCCTACAATGAGCAGTTCTTC. Amino acid sequence: CASSLMSGSSYNEQFF. Based on the CDR3 plus reference TRBV7-3 and TRBJ2-1, the full variable domain is GAGVSQTPSNKVTEKGKYVELRCDPISGHTALYWYRQSLGQGPEFLIYFQGTGAADDSGLPNDRFFAVRPEGSVSTLKIQRTERGDSAVYLCASSLMSGSSYNEQFFGPGTRLTVL.

This clone turned up a few times. V usage is TRBV7-8 and J usage is TRBJ2-7; the D gene is possibly TRBD1 (6 bases). This CDR3 is built from 15 residues. V lost 1 base and J lost 3, with 13 bases in between. Germline V gives CDR1 SGHVS, CDR2 FQNEAQ. CDR3 bases: TGTGCCAGCAGCTTAGGCCCAGGGGAGTTCTACGAGCAGTACTTC. Protein product: CASSLGPGEFYEQYF. Drawing the rest from reference TRBV7-8 and TRBJ2-7, the complete variable domain is GAGVSQSPRYKVAKRGQDVALRCDPISGHVSLFWYQQALGQGPEFLTYFQNEAQLDKSGLPSDRFFAERPEGSVSTLKIQRTQQEDSAVYLCASSLGPGEFYEQYFGPGTRLTVT.

This clone has a handful of counts. The sample has other DNA sequences that encode this CDR3 too. This chain uses TRBV10-3 with TRBJ2-6, with 7 bases identical to TRBD1. CDR3 length: 16 amino acids. The germline V gene has CDR1 ENHRY and CDR2 SYGVKD. V trimming: 10 bases; J trimming: 3 bases; junction bases outside the gene matches: 12. The CDR3 protein is CATAGQGERGANVLTF. DNA for the CDR3: TGTGCCACCGCTGGCCAGGGGGAACGTGGGGCCAACGTCCTGACTTTC.